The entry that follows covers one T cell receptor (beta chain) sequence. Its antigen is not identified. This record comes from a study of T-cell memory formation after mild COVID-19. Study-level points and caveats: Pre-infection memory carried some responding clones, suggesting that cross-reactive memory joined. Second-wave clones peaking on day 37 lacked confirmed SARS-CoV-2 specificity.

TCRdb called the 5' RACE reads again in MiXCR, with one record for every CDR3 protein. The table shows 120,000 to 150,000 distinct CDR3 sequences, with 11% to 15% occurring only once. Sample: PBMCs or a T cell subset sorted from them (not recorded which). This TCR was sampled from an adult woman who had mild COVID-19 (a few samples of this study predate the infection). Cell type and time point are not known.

CDR3 amino acids: CASSQRTSSYNSPLHF. For the CDR3, the DNA is TGTGCCAGCAGCCAACGTACTAGCTCCTATAATTCACCCCTCCACTTT. The V call is TRBV4-2, the J call TRBJ1-6, with D unresolved. The germline CDR1 and CDR2 sequences are LGHNA and YNFKEQ. The germline V and J ends were trimmed by 2 bases and 0 bases, with 8 bases remaining between them. CDR3 length: 16 amino acids.